This paragraph covers one T cell receptor (beta chain) sequence. The target antigen is unknown. Different DNA sequences within this sample yield the same CDR3. These data originate in a study of T cell responses to AZD1222 COVID-19 vaccine. Across the study: It was second doses at about 4 or about 12 weeks that were pooled.

Sequencing was performed with immunoSEQ multiplex PCR; in TCRdb, only in-frame clones are kept and a portion is missing. Among approximately 110,000 clones listed, approximately 89% were seen once. Findings and caveats of the study: There were vaccine-associated CD4 TCRs across spike, dominant at 160-218 and 743-854. The donors showed a predominance of white British ancestry and of females, with possible underestimation of clonal diversity. Just a handful of people given AZD1222 tested seropositive at baseline.

This receptor was identified in an adult in good health. The specimen comprised peripheral blood, sampled on day 0 of AZD1222 vaccination.

The CDR3 bases are TGCAGCGTTCAACCGGGACCGGGGAATCAGCCCCAGCATTTT. This gives the protein CSVQPGPGNQPQHF. The chain is built from TRBV29-1 and TRBJ1-5; possibly TRBD1 for D (5 bases). The CDR3 extends over 14 amino acids. The germline V gene encodes CDR1 SQVTM and CDR2 ANQGSEA. The V end was cut by 5 bases, the J end by 4 bases, with 15 bases between.